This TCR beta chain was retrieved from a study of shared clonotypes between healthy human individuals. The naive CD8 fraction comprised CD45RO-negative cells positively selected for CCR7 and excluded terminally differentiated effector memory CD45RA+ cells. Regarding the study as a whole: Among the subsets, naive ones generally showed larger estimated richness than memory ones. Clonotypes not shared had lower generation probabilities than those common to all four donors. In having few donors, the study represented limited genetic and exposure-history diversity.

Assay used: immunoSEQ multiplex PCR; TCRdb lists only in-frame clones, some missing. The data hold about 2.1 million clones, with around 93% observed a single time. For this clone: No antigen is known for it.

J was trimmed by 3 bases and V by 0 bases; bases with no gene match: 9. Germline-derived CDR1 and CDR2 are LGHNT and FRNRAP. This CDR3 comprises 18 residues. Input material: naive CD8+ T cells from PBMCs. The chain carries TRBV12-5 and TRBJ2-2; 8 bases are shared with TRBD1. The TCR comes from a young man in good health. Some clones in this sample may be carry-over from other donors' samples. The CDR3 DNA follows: TGTGCTAGTGGTTTGGTCCACCCGACAGGGGCCCACACCGGGGAGCTGTTTTTT. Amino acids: CASGLVHPTGAHTGELFF.